A selection of T cell receptor beta chains follows, all from one sample in a study of T-cell reconstitution after alpha-beta-depleted transplantation in children. TCRdb ran MiXCR on the PCR reads and lists one entry per CDR3 protein. Of about 870,000 distinct CDR3 sequences in the sample, roughly 15% were seen once. Sequenced here: PBMCs, mostly from graft donor cells, sampled 360 days after TCRalphabeta/CD19-depleted stem cell transplant. The receptor source for this set is a male patient under 18 who had a stem cell transplant for acute lymphoblastic leukemia, so the T cells may come from the graft donor. Each CDR3 is given with its conserved first and last residue. D genes are given only for firm matches. Where a row states a size, it is once, few, many or the class of an expanded clone; other rows omit it.

CDR3 DNA: TGTGCCAGCAGCTTGGGCAATCTCGGTCCGGAGGTTCCGCCCGGGGAGCTGTTTTTT; CDR3 protein: CASSLGNLGPEVPPGELFF; V gene: TRBV5-4; J gene: TRBJ2-2; CDR3 length: 19; D gene: .; clone size: .
CDR3 DNA: TGCGCCAGCAGTAGGATAGCGGGAGGAACGAACAATGAGCAGTTCTTC; CDR3 protein: CASSRIAGGTNNEQFF; V gene: TRBV5-1; J gene: TRBJ2-1; CDR3 length: 16; D gene: TRBD2; clone size: once
CDR3 DNA: TGCGCCAGCAGCTACACGTACTATGGCTACACCTTC; CDR3 protein: CASSYTYYGYTF; V gene: TRBV5-1; J gene: TRBJ1-2; CDR3 length: 12; D gene: .; clone size: few
CDR3 DNA: TGCGCCAGCAGCTTGGTTGCGGGAGCCCCCTACAATGAGCAGTTCTTC; CDR3 protein: CASSLVAGAPYNEQFF; V gene: TRBV5-1; J gene: TRBJ2-1; CDR3 length: 16; D gene: TRBD2; clone size: .
CDR3 DNA: TGTGCCAGCAGCTTGGCCCACCTTAGGTATAGCAATCAGCCCCAGCATTTT; CDR3 protein: CASSLAHLRYSNQPQHF; V gene: TRBV5-5; J gene: TRBJ1-5; CDR3 length: 17; D gene: .; clone size: .
CDR3 DNA: TGTGCCAGCAGCTTACGACACAGTAGAAGGAACACTGAAGCTTTCTTT; CDR3 protein: CASSLRHSRRNTEAFF; V gene: TRBV7-2; J gene: TRBJ1-1; CDR3 length: 16; D gene: .; clone size: many
CDR3 DNA: TGTGCCAGCAGCAAAGCTTTAGCGGGAGCGCCGTCTGGGGCCAACGTCCTGACTTTC; CDR3 protein: CASSKALAGAPSGANVLTF; V gene: TRBV21-1; J gene: TRBJ2-6; CDR3 length: 19; D gene: .; clone size: few
CDR3 DNA: TGCGCCAGCAGAAAGATTGGAACTAGTTCGTCAATCGATGAGCAGTTCTTC; CDR3 protein: CASRKIGTSSSIDEQFF; V gene: TRBV4-1; J gene: TRBJ2-1; CDR3 length: 17; D gene: .; clone size: .
CDR3 DNA: TGTGCCAGCAGTTCGTCTAGTGGGGCTAATGAAAAACTGTTTTTT; CDR3 protein: CASSSSSGANEKLFF; V gene: TRBV6-5; J gene: TRBJ1-4; CDR3 length: 15; D gene: .; clone size: few
CDR3 DNA: TGTGCCACCAGGGGAGGATCCTTCTCCTACGAGCAGTACTTC; CDR3 protein: CATRGGSFSYEQYF; V gene: TRBV15; J gene: TRBJ2-7; CDR3 length: 14; D gene: .; clone size: few
CDR3 DNA: TGTGCCAGCACTCTATCCGGGGCCTCCTACGAGCAGTACTTC; CDR3 protein: CASTLSGASYEQYF; V gene: TRBV12-3/TRBV12-4; J gene: TRBJ2-7; CDR3 length: 14; D gene: .; clone size: many
CDR3 DNA: TGTGCCAGCAGCCCCCGGCGGGGACAGGGGAACGAGCAGTACTTC; CDR3 protein: CASSPRRGQGNEQYF; V gene: TRBV7-2; J gene: TRBJ2-7; CDR3 length: 15; D gene: TRBD1; clone size: .
CDR3 DNA: TGTGCCAGCAGTTTGGGACAGTCGAATCAGCCCCAGCATTTT; CDR3 protein: CASSLGQSNQPQHF; V gene: TRBV5-1; J gene: TRBJ1-5; CDR3 length: 14; D gene: TRBD1; clone size: many
CDR3 DNA: TGCGCCAGCAGCGGGGGACAGGGGAGGACAGATACGCAGTATTTT; CDR3 protein: CASSGGQGRTDTQYF; V gene: TRBV5-1; J gene: TRBJ2-3; CDR3 length: 15; D gene: TRBD1; clone size: .
CDR3 DNA: TGTGCCAGCAGCTTATCTTACGGTGGCTACACCTTC; CDR3 protein: CASSLSYGGYTF; V gene: TRBV7-9; J gene: TRBJ1-2; CDR3 length: 12; D gene: .; clone size: .
CDR3 DNA: TGTGCCAGCAGTTTCGGGGGAGGGGGGAGCGAGCAGTACTTC; CDR3 protein: CASSFGGGGSEQYF; V gene: TRBV27; J gene: TRBJ2-7; CDR3 length: 14; D gene: .; clone size: once
CDR3 DNA: TGCGCCAGCAGCTTGGGGGCGAGGGCGGACGAGCAGTACTTC; CDR3 protein: CASSLGARADEQYF; V gene: TRBV5-1; J gene: TRBJ2-7; CDR3 length: 14; D gene: .; clone size: .
CDR3 DNA: TGTGCCAGCAGCCAAGGTGAGGCGCGGGCAGATACGCAGTATTTT; CDR3 protein: CASSQGEARADTQYF; V gene: TRBV4-2; J gene: TRBJ2-3; CDR3 length: 15; D gene: .; clone size: few
CDR3 DNA: TGTGCCAGCAGCTTAATCTTAAGGGAGGTTAGCAATCAGCCCCAGCATTTT; CDR3 protein: CASSLILREVSNQPQHF; V gene: TRBV5-4; J gene: TRBJ1-5; CDR3 length: 17; D gene: .; clone size: .
CDR3 DNA: TGTGCCAGCAGGGCTCACAGGGTATTAGAGGAAAAACTGTTTTTT; CDR3 protein: CASRAHRVLEEKLFF; V gene: TRBV27; J gene: TRBJ1-4; CDR3 length: 15; D gene: .; clone size: .
CDR3 DNA: TGTGCCAGCAGCCCTACCTATTACAATGAGCAGTTCTTC; CDR3 protein: CASSPTYYNEQFF; V gene: TRBV14; J gene: TRBJ2-1; CDR3 length: 13; D gene: .; clone size: .
CDR3 DNA: TGTGCCACCAGCAGAGGACCTGCGGGGAGGCGCAATCAGCCCCAGCATTTT; CDR3 protein: CATSRGPAGRRNQPQHF; V gene: TRBV15; J gene: TRBJ1-5; CDR3 length: 17; D gene: .; clone size: few
CDR3 DNA: TGTGCCAGCAGCCCCACAGGGGTCGACTACAATGAGCAGTTCTTC; CDR3 protein: CASSPTGVDYNEQFF; V gene: TRBV7-9; J gene: TRBJ2-1; CDR3 length: 15; D gene: TRBD1; clone size: many
CDR3 DNA: TGTGCCAGCAGTTCCATTCCGGACAGATTCTACGAGCAGTACTTC; CDR3 protein: CASSSIPDRFYEQYF; V gene: TRBV6-5; J gene: TRBJ2-7; CDR3 length: 15; D gene: .; clone size: few
CDR3 DNA: TGTGCCAGCAGCCGGGGGACTACCCGCGCGGATGAGCAGTTCTTC; CDR3 protein: CASSRGTTRADEQFF; V gene: TRBV3-1; J gene: TRBJ2-1; CDR3 length: 15; D gene: TRBD2; clone size: few
CDR3 DNA: TGCGCCAGCAGTGATGCCGGGAGGGCCAGCAATGAGCAGTTCTTC; CDR3 protein: CASSDAGRASNEQFF; V gene: TRBV10-1; J gene: TRBJ2-1; CDR3 length: 15; D gene: TRBD2; clone size: few
CDR3 DNA: TGCAGCCATAAAAGCGGAAACCACAATGAGCAGTTCTTC; CDR3 protein: CSHKSGNHNEQFF; V gene: TRBV29-1; J gene: TRBJ2-1; CDR3 length: 13; D gene: .; clone size: .
CDR3 DNA: TGCGCCAGCAGGAAAACACAGAACACCGGGGAGCTGTTTTTT; CDR3 protein: CASRKTQNTGELFF; V gene: TRBV5-1; J gene: TRBJ2-2; CDR3 length: 14; D gene: .; clone size: .
CDR3 DNA: TGTGCCAGCAGCTTGATTCCCCGCTCCTACGAGCAGTACTTC; CDR3 protein: CASSLIPRSYEQYF; V gene: TRBV5-6; J gene: TRBJ2-7; CDR3 length: 14; D gene: .; clone size: .
CDR3 DNA: TGCAGTGCTACCCGGGAGTTTCTCTACAATGAGCAGTTCTTC; CDR3 protein: CSATREFLYNEQFF; V gene: TRBV20-1; J gene: TRBJ2-1; CDR3 length: 14; D gene: .; clone size: .
CDR3 DNA: TGTGCCAGCAGCGGGGGGGTCAACACCGGGGAGCTGTTTTTT; CDR3 protein: CASSGGVNTGELFF; V gene: TRBV11-1; J gene: TRBJ2-2; CDR3 length: 14; D gene: TRBD2; clone size: .
CDR3 DNA: TGCAGTGCGACCGGGACTAGCGGGAGGGGAGGGGAGACCCAGTACTTC; CDR3 protein: CSATGTSGRGGETQYF; V gene: TRBV20-1; J gene: TRBJ2-5; CDR3 length: 16; D gene: TRBD2; clone size: many
CDR3 DNA: TGCGCCAGCAGCCAAGGACGGGGGCTCTTGAACACTGAAGCTTTCTTT; CDR3 protein: CASSQGRGLLNTEAFF; V gene: TRBV4-1; J gene: TRBJ1-1; CDR3 length: 16; D gene: .; clone size: few
CDR3 DNA: TGCGCCAGCAGCTCGGGTAGGGGGTCCTACGAGCAGTACTTC; CDR3 protein: CASSSGRGSYEQYF; V gene: TRBV5-1; J gene: TRBJ2-7; CDR3 length: 14; D gene: .; clone size: few
CDR3 DNA: TGTGCCAGCAGCGACCGGGACAGGGACACAGATACGCAGTATTTT; CDR3 protein: CASSDRDRDTDTQYF; V gene: TRBV9; J gene: TRBJ2-3; CDR3 length: 15; D gene: TRBD1; clone size: .
CDR3 DNA: TGTGCCACCAGCAGTGAAGGACTTCGATCCTCCTACGAGCAGTACTTC; CDR3 protein: CATSSEGLRSSYEQYF; V gene: TRBV15; J gene: TRBJ2-7; CDR3 length: 16; D gene: .; clone size: .
CDR3 DNA: TGTGCCACCAGCAGAGGCCTAGCGGATTACACAGATACGCAGTATTTT; CDR3 protein: CATSRGLADYTDTQYF; V gene: TRBV15; J gene: TRBJ2-3; CDR3 length: 16; D gene: TRBD2; clone size: .
CDR3 DNA: TGTGCCAGCAGTTCGGATCCGGGACTAGCGGTCTACGAGCAGTACTTC; CDR3 protein: CASSSDPGLAVYEQYF; V gene: TRBV27; J gene: TRBJ2-7; CDR3 length: 16; D gene: TRBD2; clone size: few
CDR3 DNA: TGTGCCAGCAGCTCCACGCAGAGTGAGACCCAGTACTTC; CDR3 protein: CASSSTQSETQYF; V gene: TRBV7-8; J gene: TRBJ2-5; CDR3 length: 13; D gene: .; clone size: few
CDR3 DNA: TGTGCCAGAAGAGCCCACAGCCTGGTCCAAGAGACCCAGTACTTC; CDR3 protein: CARRAHSLVQETQYF; V gene: TRBV25-1; J gene: TRBJ2-5; CDR3 length: 15; D gene: .; clone size: .
CDR3 DNA: TGTGCCAGCAGCGCCCCCGGCTCCTATAATTCACCCCTCCACTTT; CDR3 protein: CASSAPGSYNSPLHF; V gene: TRBV9; J gene: TRBJ1-6; CDR3 length: 15; D gene: .; clone size: .
CDR3 DNA: TGTGCCAGCAGTGTGAGGCGGGGCGGCTCCTACAATGAGCAGTTCTTC; CDR3 protein: CASSVRRGGSYNEQFF; V gene: TRBV6-1; J gene: TRBJ2-1; CDR3 length: 16; D gene: .; clone size: few
CDR3 DNA: TGTGCCAGCAGCTTAGCGGGAGGGCCGGAGACCCAGTACTTC; CDR3 protein: CASSLAGGPETQYF; V gene: TRBV5-1; J gene: TRBJ2-5; CDR3 length: 14; D gene: TRBD2; clone size: many
CDR3 DNA: TGTGCCAGCAGCCTCGGGGGGATAAACACTGAAGCTTTCTTT; CDR3 protein: CASSLGGINTEAFF; V gene: TRBV7-9; J gene: TRBJ1-1; CDR3 length: 14; D gene: .; clone size: .
CDR3 DNA: TGTGCCAGCAGTCGGGCTAGCGGGAAGTCCGAGCAGTACTTC; CDR3 protein: CASSRASGKSEQYF; V gene: TRBV12-3/TRBV12-4; J gene: TRBJ2-7; CDR3 length: 14; D gene: TRBD2; clone size: few